The 21 T cell receptor beta chains below come from one sample, sequenced in a study of brain T cells in children with intractable seizures. The table came from immunoSEQ multiplex PCR; TCRdb's copy has only in-frame clones and leaves some out. Of some 62,000 clones in the sample, 90% to 97% are singletons; the top ten hold 0.35% to 0.4%. The specimen was peripheral blood, collected at surgery. The receptors come from a boy in the first two years of life with focal cortical dysplasia and intractable seizures.

The V and J genes are TRBV14 and TRBJ1-2; 9 nucleotides agree with TRBD1. V lost 5 bases and J lost 8; bases outside the gene matches: 12. Germline V gives CDR1 SGHDN, CDR2 FVKESK. The CDR3 extends over 15 amino acids. The CDR3 coding sequence is TGTGCCAGCAGCGACCGAAAGACAGGGGGTTTAGGCTACACCTTC. Encoded protein: CASSDRKTGGLGYTF.

V gene TRBV9 combines with J gene TRBJ2-7; D possibly corresponds to TRBD1 (6 bases). The CDR3 runs 14 residues. V was shortened by 0 bases and J by 9 bases, with 16 bases between the two germline ends. The V gene's germline CDR1 is SGDLS and CDR2 YYNGEE. CDR3 sequence: CASSVGPLEGGQYF. The CDR3 DNA reads TGTGCCAGCAGCGTAGGACCGCTAGAAGGGGGGCAGTACTTC. Full variable domain (missing parts from reference TRBV9 and TRBJ2-7): DSGVTQTPKHLITATGQRVTLRCSPRSGDLSVYWYQQSLDQGLQFLIQYYNGEERAKGNILERFSAQQFPDLHSELNLSSLELGDSALYFCASSVGPLEGGQYFGPGTRLTVT.

This rearrangement joins TRBV6-6 to TRBJ1-2; 10 bases match TRBD1. Germline loops: CDR1 MNHNY, CDR2 SVGAGI (reference sequence). The CDR3 is 14 amino acids. V trimming: 6 bases; J trimming: 7 bases; junction bases outside the gene matches: 8. DNA for the CDR3: TGTGCCAGCAGCCCCGACAGGGGGCCCGGTGGCTACACCTTC. Translated, it gives CASSPDRGPGGYTF.

This chain uses TRBV4-2 with TRBJ2-3; 12 bases fit TRBD2. This CDR3 is built from 16 residues. Trimming removed 4 bases from V and 2 bases from J; junction bases left unmatched: 4. The germline gives CDR1 LGHNA, CDR2 YNFKEQ. DNA of the CDR3: TGTGCCAGCAGCCTAGGACTAGCGGGGTTCACAGATACGCAGTATTTT. It encodes CASSLGLAGFTDTQYF.

The rearrangement uses TRBV2 and TRBJ2-5, with D possibly TRBD1 on 6 matching bases. The CDR3 contains 15 residues. Germline CDR1 is SNHLY and CDR2 is FYNNEI. With 5 bases removed from V and 1 base from J, the gap between germline ends came to 14 bases. The CDR3 loop reads CASSPRQVFQETQYF. In DNA, the CDR3 is TGTGCCAGCAGTCCCAGACAGGTGTTCCAAGAGACCCAGTACTTC.

The gene calls are TRBV20-1 and TRBJ2-7; D is perhaps TRBD2 (6 bases). The germline V gene has CDR1 DFQATT and CDR2 SNEGSKA (reference sequence). This CDR3 comprises 13 residues. Trimming removed 3 bases from V and 7 bases from J, with 16 bases in between. The CDR3 coding sequence is TGCAGTGCTAGTCTGGCGGGAACGGGTGAGCAGTACTTC. Translated: CSASLAGTGEQYF.

The chain links TRBV28 to TRBJ1-3; D uncertain. Trimming removed 5 bases from V and 4 bases from J, with 21 bases in between. The CDR3 loop spans 17 amino acids. Germline V CDR1 and CDR2: MDHEN, SYDVKM. Here the CDR3 reads CASSPPSFRARGNTIYF. DNA of the CDR3: TGTGCCAGCAGTCCACCATCATTTAGGGCGAGGGGAAACACCATATATTTT.

V is TRBV10-3 and J is TRBJ2-3; 8 nucleotides agree with TRBD1. The CDR3 has 15 residues. J was trimmed by 2 bases and V by 6 bases; bases with no gene match: 7. From germline, CDR1 is ENHRY and CDR2 SYGVKD. The CDR3 sequence: CAIRAGTGLTDTQYF. The CDR3 region has the DNA TGTGCCATCAGAGCCGGGACAGGACTCACAGATACGCAGTATTTT.

The CDR3, as DNA: TGCGCCAGCAGCCAAGATCGTACTGCAGATACGCAGTATTTT. Amino acids: CASSQDRTADTQYF. J is TRBJ2-3 and V is TRBV4-1; unclear D gene. V lost 0 bases and J 4 bases, leaving 8 bases between the germline ends. Germline V gene sequence: CDR1 MGHRA, CDR2 YSYEKL. The CDR3 is 14 amino acids.

The chain employs TRBV12-3 or TRBV12-4 and TRBJ2-5; 12 nucleotides agree with TRBD1. This CDR3 has 13 amino acids. Trimming at V came to 6 bases and at J to 5 bases, leaving 1 base not matched to a gene. The CDR3 reads CASRGTGGETQYF. Here the CDR3 DNA reads TGTGCCAGCAGGGGGACAGGGGGCGAGACCCAGTACTTC.

The chain employs TRBV21-1 and TRBJ2-2; the table's D gene call, TRBD2, was not cross checked with the DNA. TRBV21-1 represents a pseudogene. The CDR3 runs to 18 residues. The CDR3 coding sequence is TGTGCCAGCAGCAAATCGACTAGCGGGGCATGTGGCACCGGGGAGCTGTTTTTT. It translates to CASSKSTSGACGTGELFF.

The chain joins TRBV10-3 to TRBJ2-2; D remains ambiguous. The germline CDR1 and CDR2 sequences are ENHRY and SYGVKD. There are 11 residues in the CDR3. Trimming took 4 bases from V and 5 from J, leaving 2 bases between them. CDR3: CAISVTGELFF. As DNA, the CDR3 is TGTGCCATCAGTGTTACCGGGGAGCTGTTTTTT.

V gene TRBV12-3 or TRBV12-4 combines with J gene TRBJ2-7; D is undetermined. V dropped 1 base and J dropped 3 bases, with 1 base sitting between them. The CDR3 length is 11 residues. The CDR3 DNA reads as TGTGCCAGCAGTTTAGACTACGAGCAGTACTTC. Its protein product is CASSLDYEQYF.

CDR3 DNA: TGTGCCAGCAGTCCCGGGACATCCACTTACGAGCAGTACTTC. This translates into CASSPGTSTYEQYF. The chain combines TRBV6-5 with TRBJ2-7, with TRBD1 as a possible D gene (6 bases). Germline CDR1 is MNHEY and CDR2 is SVGAGI. The CDR3 sequence is 14 residues long. Trimming stripped 5 bases from V and 4 bases from J, with 15 bases between.

The rearrangement links TRBV11-2 to TRBJ2-3; no firm D call. The CDR3 spans 17 residues. Deletions cut 5 bases from V and 0 bases from J, with 18 bases between. The V gene's germline CDR1 is SGHAT and CDR2 FQNNGV. This CDR3 reads CASSLRAFYISTDTQYF. The CDR3 DNA follows: TGTGCCAGCAGCCTAAGGGCGTTCTATATCAGCACAGATACGCAGTATTTT.

The DNA of the CDR3 is TGTGCCAGCAGCGTAGGGATCCGGGACAGGGGGCGGGAGACCCAGTACTTC. This translates into CASSVGIRDRGRETQYF. The V gene is TRBV9, the J gene TRBJ2-5; 12 positions agree with TRBD1. The CDR3 loop spans 17 amino acids. Germline CDR1 is SGDLS and CDR2 is YYNGEE. With 0 bases clipped from V and 5 bases from J, the junction kept 8 bases outside the gene matches.

The chain has TRBV18 and TRBJ1-5; 7 bases are a match to TRBD1. The CDR3 loop spans 16 amino acids. Germline CDR1 KGHSH, CDR2 LQKENI. V lost 6 bases to trimming and J lost 1 base; unmatched junction nucleotides: 9. Here the CDR3 DNA reads TGTGCCAGCTCCACAGAGGGGGCGGGAAGCAATCAGCCCCAGCATTTT. As protein: CASSTEGAGSNQPQHF.

The rearrangement joins TRBV6-5 to TRBJ2-7, with a possible D match to TRBD1 (6 bases). The germline CDR1 and CDR2 sequences are MNHEY and SVGAGI. The CDR3 covers 13 residues. V shed 5 bases and J shed 3 bases, with 11 bases lying between them. CDR3 region: CASSRTVNYEQYF. The CDR3 bases are TGTGCCAGCAGTAGGACAGTAAACTACGAGCAGTACTTC.

The V call is TRBV5-1, the J call TRBJ1-1; D uncertain. The germline V gene has CDR1 SGHRS and CDR2 YFSETQ. The CDR3 sequence is 13 residues long. Trimming cost V 4 bases and J 6 bases, with 13 bases left between them. CDR3 sequence (DNA): TGCGCCAGCAGCCCCACGAGAGGGTCTGAAGCTTTCTTT. Its translation is CASSPTRGSEAFF.

The gene calls are TRBV20-1 and TRBJ1-5; D unresolved. Trimming took 3 bases from V and 3 from J, leaving 6 bases between them. The germline V gene has CDR1 DFQATT and CDR2 SNEGSKA (reference sequence). There are 12 residues in the CDR3. The CDR3 DNA sequence: TGCAGTGCTAGTCCTCCCAATCAGCCCCAGCATTTT. Protein: CSASPPNQPQHF.

CDR3 coding DNA: TGCGCCAGCAGCTTTGTTCGGGACAGTAATCAGCCCCAGCATTTT. Translating gives CASSFVRDSNQPQHF. The V call is TRBV5-1, the J call TRBJ1-5, with 7 bases that match TRBD1. Germline CDR1 and CDR2: SGHRS and YFSETQ. The CDR3 runs 15 residues. V shed 2 bases, J shed 4 bases, and the junction held 6 bases outside the gene matches. The full variable domain, with the rest looked up from reference TRBV5-1 and TRBJ1-5, is KAGVTQTPRYLIKTRGQQVTLSCSPISGHRSVSWYQQTPGQGLQFLFEYFSETQRNKGNFPGRFSGRQFSNSRSEMNVSTLELGDSALYLCASSFVRDSNQPQHFGDGTRLSIL.